The 23 T cell receptor beta chains reported below all come from one sample, sequenced in a study of blood T cell repertoires in COVID-19. TCRdb's copy holds only in-frame clones and misses some; the assay was immunoSEQ multiplex PCR. The sample holds a few hundred thousand clones, 84% seen once. The specimen sequenced was PBMCs or T cells enriched from blood (not recorded which). Source of these receptors: a man aged 50 to 59 who had recovered from COVID-19.

This sequence joins TRBV20-1 and TRBJ1-5, with 7 bases identical to TRBD1. The ends lost 3 bases at V and 2 bases at J; junction bases unmatched: 13. The CDR3 sequence is 17 residues long. Germline values: CDR1 DFQATT, CDR2 SNEGSKA (reference sequence). CDR3 DNA sequence: TGCAGTGCTAGTGACAGGGCAGTGGCACTTCGCAATCAGCCCCAGCATTTT. Amino acids: CSASDRAVALRNQPQHF.

The chain has TRBV9 and TRBJ2-3; D is perhaps TRBD2 (6 bases). Per germline, CDR1 SGDLS and CDR2 YYNGEE. The CDR3 runs 13 residues. With 4 bases removed from V and 5 bases from J, the gap between germline ends came to 11 bases. The CDR3 here is CASSSGGLDTQYF. Here the CDR3 DNA reads TGTGCCAGCAGCTCCGGGGGTTTAGATACGCAGTATTTT. The complete variable domain, with remaining parts taken from reference TRBV9 and TRBJ2-3, reads DSGVTQTPKHLITATGQRVTLRCSPRSGDLSVYWYQQSLDQGLQFLIQYYNGEERAKGNILERFSAQQFPDLHSELNLSSLELGDSALYFCASSSGGLDTQYFGPGTRLTVL.

This chain links TRBV5-4 with TRBJ2-3, with 10 nucleotides matching TRBD2. V shed 2 bases, J shed 0 bases, and the junction held 0 bases outside the gene matches. The CDR3 covers 15 residues. Germline CDR1 is SGHNT and CDR2 is YYREEE (reference sequence). The CDR3 region is CASSFSGGSTDTQYF. DNA for the CDR3: TGTGCCAGCAGCTTTAGCGGGGGGAGCACAGATACGCAGTATTTT.

This clone was counted once. This chain connects TRBV10-2 to TRBJ2-3; 9 bases agree with TRBD2. From germline, CDR1 is WSHSY and CDR2 SAAADI. The CDR3 runs 17 residues. V was pared by 11 bases and J by 0 bases, with 15 bases of the junction left unmatched. The CDR3 region has the DNA TGCGCCTCTTTAGGGGTGGCGGGGGGGCCGAGCACAGATACGCAGTATTTT. Amino acids: CASLGVAGGPSTDTQYF.

The rearrangement links TRBV18 to TRBJ1-4; tentative D call: TRBD1 (6 bases). Trimming removed 4 bases at V and 3 bases at J, with 12 bases between. Germline CDR1 reads KGHSH; CDR2 reads LQKENI. The CDR3 length is 15 residues. The CDR3, as DNA: TGTGCCAGCTCACTAACAGGGTGGGCTAATGAAAAACTGTTTTTT. Its protein product is CASSLTGWANEKLFF.

As for this clone: The same CDR3 can be traced to other DNA sequences in this sample. The chain joins TRBV7-3 to TRBJ1-1; no definite D call. V was clipped by 4 bases and J by 0 bases, with 6 bases between them. In germline, CDR1 is SGHTA, CDR2 FQGTGA. This CDR3 comprises 13 residues. DNA for the CDR3: TGTGCCAGCAGCTCACAGATGAACACTGAAGCTTTCTTT. Translation gives CASSSQMNTEAFF.

The V and J genes are TRBV5-1 and TRBJ1-5; D is unresolved. Per the germline V gene, CDR1 is SGHRS and CDR2 is YFSETQ. V lost 0 bases and J 1 base, leaving 8 bases between the germline ends. The CDR3 sequence is 15 residues long. The CDR3, as DNA: TGCGCCAGCAGCTTGGGAGGAGAAAGCAATCAGCCCCAGCATTTT. As protein: CASSLGGESNQPQHF.

Here the CDR3 DNA reads TGTGCCAGCTCACCCCTGACCCTAGGACAGGGTGTCACAGATACGCAGTATTTT. It encodes CASSPLTLGQGVTDTQYF. The chain links TRBV18 to TRBJ2-3; 8 positions agree with TRBD1. CDR3 size: 18 residues. CDR1 is KGHSH, CDR2 LQKENI, per germline. V lost 3 bases and J lost 2; bases outside the gene matches: 13. The full variable domain, with the rest looked up from reference TRBV18 and TRBJ2-3, is NAGVMQNPRHLVRRRGQEARLRCSPMKGHSHVYWYRQLPEEGLKFMVYLQKENIIDESGMPKERFSAEFPKEGPSILRIQQVVRGDSAAYFCASSPLTLGQGVTDTQYFGPGTRLTVL.

The chain links TRBV6-5 to TRBJ2-7; 8 bases are a match to TRBD2. This CDR3 contains 15 residues. Germline V lookup: CDR1 MNHEY, CDR2 SVGAGI. Losses at the gene ends were 6 bases for V and 1 base for J; bases not matched to a gene: 8. This CDR3 reads CASSSTGTSSYEQYF. CDR3 coding DNA: TGTGCCAGCAGCAGTACCGGGACTAGTTCCTACGAGCAGTACTTC.

This chain uses TRBV6-5 with TRBJ1-1; no firm D call. CDR3 length: 15 residues. The V gene lost 2 bases and the J gene lost 4 bases, with 14 bases spanning the gap. CDR1 is MNHEY, CDR2 SVGAGI, per germline. In DNA, the CDR3 is TGTGCCAGCAGTTACCTCTCGCGGGCGAGCACTGAAGCTTTCTTT. It translates to CASSYLSRASTEAFF.

This CDR3 reads CAISAGTGAYTIYF. For the CDR3, the DNA is TGTGCCATCAGCGCCGGGACAGGGGCCTACACCATATATTTT. V is TRBV10-3 and J is TRBJ1-3, with 10 positions matching TRBD1. The CDR3 totals 14 residues. The ends lost 6 bases at V and 8 bases at J; junction bases unmatched: 7. Per germline, CDR1 ENHRY and CDR2 SYGVKD.

The chain links TRBV4-1 to TRBJ1-2; perhaps TRBD1 as D (5 bases). The CDR3 runs to 16 residues. CDR1 and CDR2 from the germline V gene are MGHRA and YSYEKL. Trimming shortened V by 0 bases and J by 3 bases, and 14 bases separated the two germline ends. The CDR3 DNA reads as TGCGCCAGCAGCCAAGATCCCGACAGAACCCACTATGGCTACACCTTC. It translates to CASSQDPDRTHYGYTF.

This sequence joins TRBV30 and TRBJ2-7; D not resolved. The V and J ends lost 4 bases and 1 base respectively, with 8 bases between them. The V gene's germline CDR1 is GTSNPN and CDR2 SVGIG (reference sequence). The CDR3 covers 12 residues. The CDR3 spells CAWMARSYEQYF. CDR3 bases: TGTGCCTGGATGGCCCGTTCCTACGAGCAGTACTTC. Based on the CDR3 plus reference TRBV30 and TRBJ2-7, the full variable domain is SQTIHQWPATLVQPVGSPLSLECTVEGTSNPNLYWYRQAAGRGLQLLFYSVGIGQISSEVPQNLSASRPQDRQFILSSKKLLLSDSGFYLCAWMARSYEQYFGPGTRLTVT.

This chain joins TRBV28 and TRBJ1-6; D call uncertain. V lost 5 bases to trimming and J lost 10 bases, with 18 bases between them. Germline V gene lookup returns CDR1 MDHEN and CDR2 SYDVKM. The CDR3 consists of 15 residues. This CDR3 is CASSPPEAQRSPLHF. The CDR3, as DNA: TGTGCCAGCAGTCCTCCGGAGGCTCAGAGGTCACCCCTCCACTTT.

The rearrangement links TRBV7-9 to TRBJ1-4, with D possibly matching TRBD1 (5 bases). With 0 bases removed from V and 7 bases from J, the gap between germline ends came to 12 bases. Germline values: CDR1 SEHNR, CDR2 FQNEAQ (reference sequence). CDR3 length equals 15 residues. CDR3 nucleotides: TGTGCCAGCAGCTTAGCTTGGCAGGGCCTTGAAAAACTGTTTTTT. The encoded protein is CASSLAWQGLEKLFF. Full variable domain (outside the CDR3, taken from reference TRBV7-9 and TRBJ1-4): DTGVSQNPRHKITKRGQNVTFRCDPISEHNRLYWYRQTLGQGPEFLTYFQNEAQLEKSRLLSDRFSAERPKGSFSTLEIQRTEQGDSAMYLCASSLAWQGLEKLFFGSGTQLSVL.

The chain is built from TRBV18 and TRBJ2-3; a weak D match, TRBD2 (5 bases). V dropped 4 bases and J dropped 2 bases, with 10 bases sitting between them. This CDR3 is built from 14 residues. Per the germline V gene, CDR1 is KGHSH and CDR2 is LQKENI. This CDR3 reads CASSLTGNTDTQYF. The CDR3 nucleotides are TGTGCCAGCTCACTCACGGGGAACACAGATACGCAGTATTTT.

This chain connects TRBV9 to TRBJ2-1, with TRBD1 as a possible D gene (6 bases). This CDR3 spans 17 amino acids. V was cut by 4 bases and J by 3 bases, with 20 bases left in between. Germline loops: CDR1 SGDLS, CDR2 YYNGEE. CDR3 bases: TGTGCCAGCAGCACGCGACTGGGGGACACAAGCTACAATGAGCAGTTCTTC. Its translation is CASSTRLGDTSYNEQFF.

The chain links TRBV29-1 to TRBJ2-7; the match to TRBD2 covers 10 bases. This CDR3 region has 14 residues. Trimming at V came to 7 bases and at J to 7 bases, leaving 13 bases not matched to a gene. Germline V gene sequence: CDR1 SQVTM, CDR2 ANQGSEA. CDR3 amino acids: CSGRASGGSGEQYF. Written as DNA, the CDR3 is TGCAGCGGGCGGGCTAGCGGGGGAAGCGGGGAGCAGTACTTC.

The chain recombines TRBV12-5 with TRBJ2-1; TRBD2 is a possible D gene (6 bases). Germline CDR1 reads LGHNT; CDR2 reads FRNRAP. This CDR3 is built from 21 residues. Trimming pared 5 bases from V and 7 bases from J, leaving 36 bases between. The CDR3 spells CASGLSARGLRFPRMTNEQFF. For the CDR3, the DNA is TGTGCTAGTGGTCTCTCGGCTCGAGGACTACGCTTTCCGCGTATGACAAATGAGCAGTTCTTC.

V gene TRBV5-6 combines with J gene TRBJ1-5; tentatively, D is TRBD1 (5 bases). The CDR3 covers 14 residues. V lost 2 bases, J lost 6 bases, and 12 bases lay in between. Per the germline V gene, CDR1 is SGHDT and CDR2 is YYEEEE. The CDR3 reads CASSLDGGSQPQHF. CDR3 bases: TGTGCCAGCAGCTTAGATGGGGGGAGTCAGCCCCAGCATTTT.

This clone was counted a few times. The chain carries TRBV19 and TRBJ1-5; 7 bases fit TRBD1. Germline V CDR1 and CDR2: LNHDA, SQIVND (reference sequence). The CDR3 extends over 16 amino acids. The junction had 7 bases not matched to a gene; V was cut back by 0 bases and J by 5 bases. The CDR3 sequence: CASSIDPRQGYQPQHF. Here the CDR3 DNA reads TGTGCCAGTAGTATAGATCCTCGACAGGGCTATCAGCCCCAGCATTTT.

The chain is built from TRBV7-2 and TRBJ1-5; tentative D call: TRBD1 (6 bases). The CDR3 loop spans 15 amino acids. V lost 1 base and J lost 4, with 11 bases in between. The germline CDR1 and CDR2 sequences are SGHTA and FQGNSA. The CDR3 spells CASSLGHRVNQPQHF. CDR3 nucleotides: TGTGCCAGCAGCTTAGGTCACAGGGTTAATCAGCCCCAGCATTTT.

This chain uses TRBV28 with TRBJ2-1; D is unclear. This CDR3 spans 14 amino acids. Per the germline V gene, CDR1 is MDHEN and CDR2 is SYDVKM. The V and J ends lost 2 bases and 7 bases respectively, with 12 bases between them. The CDR3 loop is CASSLRDSINEQFF. The DNA of the CDR3 is TGTGCCAGCAGTTTAAGAGACTCAATTAATGAGCAGTTCTTC.